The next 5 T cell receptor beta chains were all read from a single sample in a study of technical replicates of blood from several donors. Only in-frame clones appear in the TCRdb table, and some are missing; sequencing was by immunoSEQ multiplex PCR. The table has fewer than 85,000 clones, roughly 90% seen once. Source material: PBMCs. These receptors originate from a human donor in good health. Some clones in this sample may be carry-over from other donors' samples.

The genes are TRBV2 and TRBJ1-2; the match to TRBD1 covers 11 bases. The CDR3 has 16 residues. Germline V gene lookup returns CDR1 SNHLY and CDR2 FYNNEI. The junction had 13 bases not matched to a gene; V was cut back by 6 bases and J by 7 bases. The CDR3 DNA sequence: TGTGCCAGCAGGGCCGGGACAGGGGGGCTGATTATTGGCTACACCTTC. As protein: CASRAGTGGLIIGYTF.

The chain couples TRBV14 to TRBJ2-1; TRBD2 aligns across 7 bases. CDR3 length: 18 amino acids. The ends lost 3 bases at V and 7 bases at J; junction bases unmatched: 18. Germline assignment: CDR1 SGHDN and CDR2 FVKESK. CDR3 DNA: TGTGCCAGCAGCCATAGGGGTAGGGCGGGAGTAATCTTGAATGAGCAGTTCTTC. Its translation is CASSHRGRAGVILNEQFF.

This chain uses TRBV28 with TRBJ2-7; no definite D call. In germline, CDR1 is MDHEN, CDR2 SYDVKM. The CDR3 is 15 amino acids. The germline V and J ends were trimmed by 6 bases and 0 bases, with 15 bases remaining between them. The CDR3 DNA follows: TGTGCCAGCAGCTCTCCCTCCACGAGCTCCTACGAGCAGTACTTC. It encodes CASSSPSTSSYEQYF.

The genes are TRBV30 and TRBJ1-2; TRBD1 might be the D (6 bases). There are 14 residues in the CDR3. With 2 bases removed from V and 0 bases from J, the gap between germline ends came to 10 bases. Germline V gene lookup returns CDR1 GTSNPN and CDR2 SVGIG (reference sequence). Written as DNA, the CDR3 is TGTGCCTGGAGTACAGGGTTTGCTAACTATGGCTACACCTTC. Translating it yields CAWSTGFANYGYTF.

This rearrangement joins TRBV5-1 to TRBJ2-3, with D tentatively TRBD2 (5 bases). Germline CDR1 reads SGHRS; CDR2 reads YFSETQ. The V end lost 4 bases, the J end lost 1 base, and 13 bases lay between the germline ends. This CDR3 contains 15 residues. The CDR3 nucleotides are TGCGCCAGCAGCCCGGTGAGGGCGGGCACAGATACGCAGTATTTT. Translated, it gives CASSPVRAGTDTQYF.